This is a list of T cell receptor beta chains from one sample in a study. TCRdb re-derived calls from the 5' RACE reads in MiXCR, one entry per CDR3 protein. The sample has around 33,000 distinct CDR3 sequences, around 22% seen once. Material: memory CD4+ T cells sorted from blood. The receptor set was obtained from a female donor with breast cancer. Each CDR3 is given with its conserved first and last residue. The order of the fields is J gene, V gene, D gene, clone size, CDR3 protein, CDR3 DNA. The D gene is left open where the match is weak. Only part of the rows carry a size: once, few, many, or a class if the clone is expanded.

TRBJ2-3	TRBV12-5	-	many	CASGLATDTQYF	TGTGCTAGTGGTTTGGCCACAGATACGCAGTATTTT
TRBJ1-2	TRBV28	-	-	CASSATYYGYTF	TGTGCCAGCAGTGCAACTTACTATGGCTACACCTTC
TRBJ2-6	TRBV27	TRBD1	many	CASALLQGNGANVLTF	TGTGCCAGCGCGCTTCTACAGGGGAACGGGGCCAACGTCCTGACTTTC
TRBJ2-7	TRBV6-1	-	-	CASSERTSTNEQYF	TGTGCCAGCAGTGAGAGGACAAGCACTAACGAGCAGTACTTC
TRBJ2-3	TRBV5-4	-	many	CASSFTDTQYF	TGTGCCAGCAGCTTCACAGATACGCAGTATTTT
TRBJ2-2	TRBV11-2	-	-	CASSPGPYTGELFF	TGTGCCAGCAGCCCGGGACCCTACACCGGGGAGCTGTTTTTT
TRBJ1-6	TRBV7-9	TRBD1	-	CTSSFGQGASPLHF	TGTACCAGCAGTTTCGGACAGGGGGCTTCACCCCTCCACTTT
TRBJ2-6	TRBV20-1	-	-	CSARTALASGANVLTF	TGCAGTGCCCGGACAGCTCTCGCCTCTGGGGCCAACGTCCTGACTTTC
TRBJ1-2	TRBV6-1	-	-	CASPTGPLDGYTF	TGTGCCAGCCCCACGGGCCCCCTGGATGGCTACACCTTC
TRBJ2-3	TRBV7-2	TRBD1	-	CASSLQGVDTQYF	TGTGCCAGCAGCCTACAGGGGGTAGATACGCAGTATTTT
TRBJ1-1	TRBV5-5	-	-	CASSLRAGPTEAFF	TGTGCCAGCAGCTTGCGGGCAGGGCCCACTGAAGCTTTCTTT
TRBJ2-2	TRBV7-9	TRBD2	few	CASRPRESGTGELFF	TGTGCCAGCAGACCGCGGGAGTCCGGCACCGGGGAGCTGTTTTTT
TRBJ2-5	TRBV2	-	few	CASGRGQIQETQYF	TGTGCCAGCGGGCGAGGACAGATTCAAGAGACCCAGTACTTC
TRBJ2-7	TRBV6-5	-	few	CASSASETYEQYF	TGTGCCAGCAGTGCTAGCGAGACCTACGAGCAGTACTTC
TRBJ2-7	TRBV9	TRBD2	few	CASSDETSGEQYF	TGTGCCAGCAGCGACGAAACTAGCGGCGAGCAGTACTTC
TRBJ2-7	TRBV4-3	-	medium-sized	CASSQAAGPAYEQYF	TGCGCCAGCAGCCAAGCAGCGGGCCCAGCCTACGAGCAGTACTTC
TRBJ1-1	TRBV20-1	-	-	CSAVVIEWDTEAFF	TGCAGTGCTGTAGTAATCGAGTGGGACACTGAAGCTTTCTTT
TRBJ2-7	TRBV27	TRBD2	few	CASSSRLAGGPLYEQYF	TGTGCCAGCAGTTCCCGACTAGCGGGGGGGCCCCTCTACGAGCAGTACTTC
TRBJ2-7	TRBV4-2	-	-	CASSQETKGYEQYF	TGTGCCAGCAGCCAAGAGACCAAAGGGTACGAGCAGTACTTC
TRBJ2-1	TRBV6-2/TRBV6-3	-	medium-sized	CASRGLWVNGEQFF	TGTGCCAGCAGGGGACTTTGGGTTAACGGAGAGCAGTTCTTC
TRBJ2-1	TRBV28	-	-	CASSRPSSYNEQFF	TGTGCCAGCAGTAGGCCGAGCTCCTACAATGAGCAGTTCTTC